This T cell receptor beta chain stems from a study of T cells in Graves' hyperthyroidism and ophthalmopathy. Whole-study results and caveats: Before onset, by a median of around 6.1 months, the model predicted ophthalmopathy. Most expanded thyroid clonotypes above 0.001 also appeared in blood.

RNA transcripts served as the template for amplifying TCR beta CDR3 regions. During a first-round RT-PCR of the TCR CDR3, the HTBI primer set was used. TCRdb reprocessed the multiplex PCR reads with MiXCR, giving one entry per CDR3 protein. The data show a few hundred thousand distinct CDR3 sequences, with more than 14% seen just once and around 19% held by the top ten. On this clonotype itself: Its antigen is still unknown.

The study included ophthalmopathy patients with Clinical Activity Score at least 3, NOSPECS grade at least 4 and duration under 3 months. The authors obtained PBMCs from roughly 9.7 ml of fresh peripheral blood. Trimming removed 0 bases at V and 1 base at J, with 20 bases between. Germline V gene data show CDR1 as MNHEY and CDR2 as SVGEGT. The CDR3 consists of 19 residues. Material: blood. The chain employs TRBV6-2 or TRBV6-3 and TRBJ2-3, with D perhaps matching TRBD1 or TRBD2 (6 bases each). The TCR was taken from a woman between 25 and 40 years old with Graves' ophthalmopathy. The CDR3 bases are TGTGCCAGCAGTTACTCGACAGGCCGGGGGCTAAAGCGCACAGATACGCAGTATTTT. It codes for CASSYSTGRGLKRTDTQYF.